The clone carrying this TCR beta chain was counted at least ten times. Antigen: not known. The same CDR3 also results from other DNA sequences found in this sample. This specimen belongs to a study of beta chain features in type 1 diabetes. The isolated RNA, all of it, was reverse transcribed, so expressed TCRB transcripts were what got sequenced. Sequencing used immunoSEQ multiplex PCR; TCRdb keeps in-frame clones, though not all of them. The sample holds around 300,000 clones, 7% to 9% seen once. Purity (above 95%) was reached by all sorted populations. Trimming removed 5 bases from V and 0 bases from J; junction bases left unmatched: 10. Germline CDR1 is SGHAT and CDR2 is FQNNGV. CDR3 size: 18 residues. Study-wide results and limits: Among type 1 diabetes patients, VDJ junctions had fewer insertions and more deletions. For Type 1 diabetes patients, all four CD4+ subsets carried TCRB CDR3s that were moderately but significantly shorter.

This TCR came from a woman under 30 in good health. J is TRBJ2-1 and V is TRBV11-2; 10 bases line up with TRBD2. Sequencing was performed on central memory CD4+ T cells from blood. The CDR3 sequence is CASSTRGSSGGSYNEQFF. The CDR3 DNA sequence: TGTGCCAGCAGCACGCGTGGTTCTAGCGGGGGCTCCTACAATGAGCAGTTCTTC. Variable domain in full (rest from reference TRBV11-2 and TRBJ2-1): EAGVAQSPRYKIIEKRQSVAFWCNPISGHATLYWYQQILGQGPKLLIQFQNNGVVDDSQLPKDRFSAERLKGVDSTLKIQPAKLEDSAVYLCASSTRGSSGGSYNEQFFGPGTRLTVL.